This T cell receptor (beta chain) comes out of a study of T cell changes during pregnancy in multiple sclerosis. The method was immunoSEQ multiplex PCR; TCRdb's version includes in-frame clones alone and lacks a portion of them. The sample includes approximately 70,000 clones, approximately 91% seen only once; the top ten take about 2.1%. This CDR3 has 16 residues. The germline gives CDR1 MDHEN, CDR2 SYDVKM. Trimming took 5 bases from V and 7 from J; bases not matched to a gene: 9. The V and J genes are TRBV28 and TRBJ1-5; 12 nucleotides align to TRBD1. The sequences come from peripheral blood, collected in the first trimester of pregnancy. The clonotype originates from a female donor with multiple sclerosis, enrolled in a pregnancy study. The chain's CDR3 is CASSVSGQGAGQPQHF. CDR3 sequence (DNA): TGTGCCAGCAGTGTATCGGGACAGGGGGCGGGGCAGCCCCAGCATTTT.